This T cell receptor beta chain was recovered during a study of control samples from healthy donors and cancer patients. Produced via immunoSEQ multiplex PCR; TCRdb's table is partial and in-frame only. The table has approximately 220,000 clones, about 93% seen once. With V trimmed by 3 bases and J by 8 bases, 10 bases remained unmatched. The CDR3 is 15 amino acids. Germline V gene lookup returns CDR1 LNHNV and CDR2 YYDKDF (reference sequence). The genes are TRBV15 and TRBJ2-1; 7 bases are shared with TRBD2. Sequences were obtained from blood. The sequence derives from a man in his forties or fifties in good health. The chain's CDR3 is CATSSGMTSSDEQFF. In DNA form, the CDR3 reads TGTGCCACCAGCAGTGGGATGACTAGCTCGGATGAGCAGTTCTTC.